The TCR beta chain under discussion was sequenced for a study of T cells in Graves' hyperthyroidism and ophthalmopathy. The trim removed 3 bases at V and 2 bases at J, leaving 15 bases unmatched. This CDR3 has 18 amino acids. CDR1 and CDR2 (germline): SGHVS, FNYEAQ. About this clonotype: The antigen remains undetermined.

General study findings and limits: Ophthalmopathy, as predicted by the model, came a median roughly 6.5 months after the prediction.

Amplified TCR beta CDR3 regions derived from RNA transcripts. First-round RT-PCR targeting the TCR CDR3 was performed with the HTBI primer set. Using its own MiXCR run on the multiplex PCR reads, TCRdb lists one record per CDR3 protein. The profile shows some 510,000 distinct CDR3 sequences, around 20% of them singletons. Sequenced input: blood. The TCR comes from a young man with Graves' hyperthyroidism. The chain employs TRBV7-6 and TRBJ1-1; 7 bases fit TRBD1. The CDR3 DNA reads as TGTGCCAGCAGCTTCAGACCAAGACAGGGCCCGGGAAACACTGAAGCTTTCTTT. Encoded protein: CASSFRPRQGPGNTEAFF.